This is a list of T cell receptor beta chains from one sample in a study of blood T cell repertoires in COVID-19. The table came from immunoSEQ multiplex PCR; TCRdb's copy has only in-frame clones and leaves some out. Of 350,000 or so clones in the sample, around 86% were seen once. The sequenced sample was PBMCs or T cells enriched from blood (not recorded which). These receptors all stem from a middle-aged woman with acute COVID-19. Each CDR3 is given with its conserved first and last residue. D genes are given only for firm matches. Size is stated for part of the rows, as once, few or many counts, or as a class when the clone is expanded.

TRBJ2-3 | TRBV27 | . | TRBD2 | CASSLLAGVSTDTQYF | TGTGCCAGCAGTTTGCTAGCGGGAGTATCGACAGATACGCAGTATTTT
TRBJ1-5 | TRBV7-8 | . | TRBD1 | CASSAYDRENQPQHF | TGTGCCAGCAGCGCCTATGACAGGGAGAATCAGCCCCAGCATTTT
TRBJ2-1 | TRBV14 | . | TRBD2 | CASSPGLAGRNEQFF | TGTGCCAGCAGCCCCGGACTAGCGGGGAGGAATGAGCAGTTCTTC
TRBJ2-7 | TRBV27 | . | TRBD2 | CASAEGLGNEQYF | TGTGCCAGCGCGGAAGGACTAGGTAACGAGCAGTACTTC
TRBJ1-6 | TRBV7-2 | . | TRBD1 | CASSFHPGQNSPLHF | TGTGCCAGCAGCTTCCACCCGGGACAGAATTCACCCCTCCACTTT
TRBJ1-1 | TRBV3-1/TRBV3-2 | . | TRBD1 | CARRIPDRGPMNTEAFF | TGTGCCAGGAGAATCCCGGACAGGGGACCCATGAACACTGAAGCTTTCTTT
TRBJ2-7 | TRBV5-6 | . | TRBD1 | CASRNRDSTGEQYF | TGTGCCAGCAGGAACCGGGACAGTACGGGCGAGCAGTACTTC
TRBJ2-5 | TRBV5-1 | . | . | CASKQGAGGYQETQYF | TGCGCCAGCAAGCAAGGGGCAGGGGGGTACCAAGAGACCCAGTACTTC
TRBJ1-3 | TRBV9 | . | . | CASSAYSGYDPYYGNTIYF | TGTGCCAGCAGCGCCTACAGCGGGTACGACCCATACTACGGAAACACCATATATTTT
TRBJ2-1 | TRBV10-3 | . | TRBD2 | CAISDGSGRYEQFF | TGTGCCATCAGTGACGGTAGCGGGAGGTATGAGCAGTTCTTC
TRBJ1-1 | TRBV29-1 | . | . | CSVEEGRVTEAFF | TGCAGCGTTGAGGAGGGACGAGTCACTGAAGCTTTCTTT
TRBJ2-7 | TRBV4-1 | . | TRBD2 | CASSQDSSGGWDEQYF | TGCGCCAGCAGCCAAGATTCGTCGGGAGGATGGGACGAGCAGTACTTC
TRBJ2-1 | TRBV10-3 | . | TRBD1 | CAISGQGGQGSTFASEQFF | TGTGCCATCAGCGGCCAGGGGGGACAGGGTTCCACCTTTGCTAGTGAGCAGTTCTTC
TRBJ1-3 | TRBV3-1/TRBV3-2 | . | . | CASSWDTLSGNTIYF | TGTGCCAGCAGCTGGGACACCTTATCTGGAAACACCATATATTTT
TRBJ2-1 | TRBV20-1 | . | TRBD2 | CSASGGREVGEQFF | TGCAGTGCTAGTGGAGGGCGGGAGGTCGGCGAGCAGTTCTTC
TRBJ2-2 | TRBV7-9 | . | TRBD1 | CASSLKGTGHILNTGELFF | TGTGCCAGCAGCTTAAAAGGGACAGGACACATATTGAACACCGGGGAGCTGTTTTTT
TRBJ1-5 | TRBV3-1/TRBV3-2 | . | . | CASSQDSGHHSNQPQHF | TGTGCCAGCAGCCAAGATTCGGGACACCATAGCAATCAGCCCCAGCATTTT
TRBJ2-1 | TRBV9 | . | TRBD2 | CASSALPGLAGLWSYNEQFF | TGTGCCAGCAGCGCCCTACCGGGACTAGCGGGCCTGTGGTCCTACAATGAGCAGTTCTTC
TRBJ1-4 | TRBV5-1 | . | TRBD1 | CASSRDRNEKLFF | TGCGCCAGCAGCCGGGACAGGAATGAAAAACTGTTTTTT
TRBJ1-5 | TRBV4-1 | . | TRBD1 | CASSLTGTGPYSNQPQHF | TGCGCCAGCAGCCTGACCGGGACAGGGCCATATAGCAATCAGCCCCAGCATTTT
TRBJ2-4 | TRBV6-2/TRBV6-3 | . | TRBD2 | CASSHLAGELLAKNIQYF | TGTGCCAGCAGTCACCTAGCGGGAGAGCTTCTAGCCAAAAACATTCAGTACTTC
TRBJ1-6 | TRBV9 | . | . | CASSATTGYNSPLHF | TGTGCCAGCAGCGCAACAACAGGGTATAATTCACCCCTCCACTTT
TRBJ2-7 | TRBV15 | . | . | CATSRRTGTHNYEQYF | TGTGCCACCAGCAGACGTACCGGGACTCATAACTACGAGCAGTACTTC
TRBJ1-1 | TRBV6-2/TRBV6-3 | once | . | CASSYFQGMNTEAFF | TGTGCCAGCAGTTACTTCCAGGGAATGAACACTGAAGCTTTCTTT
TRBJ1-4 | TRBV5-1 | . | . | CASSLMGFSGEKLFF | TGCGCCAGCAGCTTGATGGGCTTCAGCGGTGAAAAACTGTTTTTT
TRBJ2-1 | TRBV6-2/TRBV6-3 | . | TRBD2 | CASSQKNKLAGSSYNEQFF | TGTGCCAGCAGCCAGAAGAACAAACTAGCGGGGAGCTCCTACAATGAGCAGTTCTTC
TRBJ2-1 | TRBV2 | . | TRBD2 | CASRPGLAGVGEQFF | TGTGCCAGCAGACCGGGACTAGCGGGAGTAGGTGAGCAGTTCTTC
TRBJ2-3 | TRBV10-3 | . | . | CAISRGFSTDTQYF | TGTGCCATCAGCAGGGGCTTTAGCACAGATACGCAGTATTTT
TRBJ2-7 | TRBV5-8 | . | . | CASSPIQVLSYEQYF | TGTGCCAGCAGCCCAATTCAGGTCCTCTCCTACGAGCAGTACTTC